This T cell receptor beta chain is from a study of T cell responses to AZD1222 COVID-19 vaccine. Profiling relied on immunoSEQ multiplex PCR, and the TCRdb table lists in-frame clones only, not all of them. The repertoire includes 100,000 to 150,000 clones, more than 80% of them detected once, and 4% to 5% sits in the top ten. The TCR sequence derives from an adult who received the MenACWY meningococcal vaccine as a control. The sample here was peripheral blood, taken 28 days after the second dose of the MenACWY control vaccine.

The CDR3 spells CASSPRAVFPYEQYF. For the CDR3, the DNA is TGTGCCAGCTCACCAAGGGCAGTTTTTCCCTACGAGCAGTACTTC. The chain uses TRBV18 and TRBJ2-7, with D unresolved. Germline CDR1 is KGHSH and CDR2 is LQKENI. There are 15 residues in the CDR3. V lost 2 bases, J lost 2 bases, and 13 bases lay in between.